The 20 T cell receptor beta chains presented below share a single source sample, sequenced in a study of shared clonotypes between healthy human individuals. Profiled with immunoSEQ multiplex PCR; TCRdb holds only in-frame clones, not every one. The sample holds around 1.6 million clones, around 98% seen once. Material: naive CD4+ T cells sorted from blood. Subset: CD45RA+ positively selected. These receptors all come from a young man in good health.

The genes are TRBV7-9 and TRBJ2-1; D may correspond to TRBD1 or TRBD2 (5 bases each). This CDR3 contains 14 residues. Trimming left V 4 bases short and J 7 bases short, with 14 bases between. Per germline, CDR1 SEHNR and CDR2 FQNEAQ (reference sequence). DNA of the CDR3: TGTGCCAGCAGCTCGACTGGGACCGGAAATGAGCAGTTCTTC. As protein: CASSSTGTGNEQFF.

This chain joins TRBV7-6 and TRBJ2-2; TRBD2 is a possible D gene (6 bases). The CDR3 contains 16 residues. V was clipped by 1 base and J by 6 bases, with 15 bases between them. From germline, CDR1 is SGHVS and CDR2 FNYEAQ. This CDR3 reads CASSLGVGRGAGELFF. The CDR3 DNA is TGTGCCAGCAGCTTAGGCGTGGGCCGCGGGGCCGGGGAGCTGTTTTTT.

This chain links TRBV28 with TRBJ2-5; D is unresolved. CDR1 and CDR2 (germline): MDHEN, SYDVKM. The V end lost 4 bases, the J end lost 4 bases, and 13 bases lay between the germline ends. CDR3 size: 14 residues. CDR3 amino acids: CASSWGRDSETQYF. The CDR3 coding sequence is TGTGCCAGCAGTTGGGGTCGAGATTCAGAGACCCAGTACTTC.

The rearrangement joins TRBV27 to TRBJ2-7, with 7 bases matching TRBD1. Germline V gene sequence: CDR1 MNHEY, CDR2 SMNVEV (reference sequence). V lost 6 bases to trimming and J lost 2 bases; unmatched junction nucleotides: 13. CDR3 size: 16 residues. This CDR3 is CASSLGRTGRPYEQYF. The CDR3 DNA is TGTGCCAGCAGCTTGGGACGGACAGGCAGACCCTACGAGCAGTACTTC.

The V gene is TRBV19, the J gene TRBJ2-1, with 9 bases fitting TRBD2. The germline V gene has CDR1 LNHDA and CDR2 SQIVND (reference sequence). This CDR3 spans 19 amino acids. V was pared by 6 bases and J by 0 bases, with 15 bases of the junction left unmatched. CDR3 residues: CASSKPTSGSFVSYNEQFF. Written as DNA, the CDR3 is TGTGCCAGTAGCAAGCCCACTAGCGGGTCGTTTGTCTCCTACAATGAGCAGTTCTTC. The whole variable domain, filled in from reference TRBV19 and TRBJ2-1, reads DGGITQSPKYLFRKEGQNVTLSCEQNLNHDAMYWYRQDPGQGLRLIYYSQIVNDFQKGDIAEGYSVSREKKESFPLTVTSAQKNPTAFYLCASSKPTSGSFVSYNEQFFGPGTRLTVL.

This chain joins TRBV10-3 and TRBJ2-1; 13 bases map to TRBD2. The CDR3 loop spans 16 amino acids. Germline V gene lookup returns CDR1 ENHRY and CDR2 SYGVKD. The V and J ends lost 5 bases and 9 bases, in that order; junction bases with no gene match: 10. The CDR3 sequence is CAISTPGLAGKGEQFF. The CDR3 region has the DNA TGTGCCATCAGTACACCGGGACTAGCGGGAAAGGGTGAGCAGTTCTTC.

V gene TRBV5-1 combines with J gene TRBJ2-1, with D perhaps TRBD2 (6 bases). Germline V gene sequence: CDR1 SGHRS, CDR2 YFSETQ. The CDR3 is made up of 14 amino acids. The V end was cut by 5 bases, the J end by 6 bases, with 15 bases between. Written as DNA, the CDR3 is TGCGCCAGCAGGAGTTTTGGAGGGGTCAATGAGCAGTTCTTC. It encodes CASRSFGGVNEQFF.

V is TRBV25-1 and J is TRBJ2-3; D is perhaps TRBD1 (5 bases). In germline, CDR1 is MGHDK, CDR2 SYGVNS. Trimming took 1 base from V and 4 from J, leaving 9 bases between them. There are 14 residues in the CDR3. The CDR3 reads CASSESQGADTQYF. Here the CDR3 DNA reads TGTGCCAGCAGTGAATCCCAGGGCGCAGATACGCAGTATTTT.

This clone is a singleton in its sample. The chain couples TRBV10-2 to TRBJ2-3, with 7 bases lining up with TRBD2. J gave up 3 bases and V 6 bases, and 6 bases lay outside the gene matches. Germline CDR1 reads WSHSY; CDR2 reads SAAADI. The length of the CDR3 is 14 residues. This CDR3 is CASRRGGSTDTQYF. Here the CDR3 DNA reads TGCGCCAGCAGACGTGGCGGGAGTACAGATACGCAGTATTTT.

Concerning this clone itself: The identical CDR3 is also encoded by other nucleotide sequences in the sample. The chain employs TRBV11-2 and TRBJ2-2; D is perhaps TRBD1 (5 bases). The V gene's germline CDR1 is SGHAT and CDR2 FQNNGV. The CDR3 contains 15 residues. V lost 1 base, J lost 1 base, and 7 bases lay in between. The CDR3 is CASSLGQGNTGELFF. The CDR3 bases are TGTGCCAGCAGCTTAGGTCAGGGGAACACCGGGGAGCTGTTTTTT.

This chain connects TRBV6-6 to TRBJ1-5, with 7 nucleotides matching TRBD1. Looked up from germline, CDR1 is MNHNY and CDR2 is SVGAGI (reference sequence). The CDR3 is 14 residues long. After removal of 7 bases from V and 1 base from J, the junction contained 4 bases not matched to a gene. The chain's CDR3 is CASKKDRSNQPQHF. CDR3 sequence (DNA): TGTGCCAGCAAAAAGGACAGGAGCAATCAGCCCCAGCATTTT.

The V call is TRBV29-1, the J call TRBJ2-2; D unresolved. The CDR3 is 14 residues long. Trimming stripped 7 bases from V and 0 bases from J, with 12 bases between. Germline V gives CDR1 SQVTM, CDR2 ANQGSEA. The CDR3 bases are TGCAGCGCGTTGACTCTCCCGAACACCGGGGAGCTGTTTTTT. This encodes CSALTLPNTGELFF.

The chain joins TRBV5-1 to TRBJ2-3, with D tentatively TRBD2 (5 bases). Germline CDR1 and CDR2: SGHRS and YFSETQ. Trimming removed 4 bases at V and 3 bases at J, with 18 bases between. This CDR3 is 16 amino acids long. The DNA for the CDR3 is TGCGCCAGCAGCCCCGTGGGTCGGGGTGTGACAGATACGCAGTATTTT. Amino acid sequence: CASSPVGRGVTDTQYF. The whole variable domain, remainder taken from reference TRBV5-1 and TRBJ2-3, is KAGVTQTPRYLIKTRGQQVTLSCSPISGHRSVSWYQQTPGQGLQFLFEYFSETQRNKGNFPGRFSGRQFSNSRSEMNVSTLELGDSALYLCASSPVGRGVTDTQYFGPGTRLTVL.

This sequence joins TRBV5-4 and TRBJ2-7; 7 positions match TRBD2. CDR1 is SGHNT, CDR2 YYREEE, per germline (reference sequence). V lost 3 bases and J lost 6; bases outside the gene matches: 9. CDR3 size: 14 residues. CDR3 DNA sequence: TGTGCCAGCAGCTGGTTAACTAGCGCCGGCGAGCAGTACTTC. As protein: CASSWLTSAGEQYF.

In nucleotides, the CDR3 is TGTGCCAGCAGCCTCCCCTCGAATGAATGGAACACCGGGGAGCTGTTTTTT. Translating it yields CASSLPSNEWNTGELFF. The chain has TRBV7-6 and TRBJ2-2, with no clear D. Looked up from germline, CDR1 is SGHVS and CDR2 is FNYEAQ. V lost 5 bases, J lost 1 base, and 17 bases lay in between. CDR3 length: 17 residues. The full variable domain, with the rest looked up from reference TRBV7-6 and TRBJ2-2, is GAGVSQSPRYKVTKRGQDVALRCDPISGHVSLYWYRQALGQGPEFLTYFNYEAQQDKSGLPNDRFSAERPEGSISTLTIQRTEQRDSAMYRCASSLPSNEWNTGELFFGEGSRLTVL.

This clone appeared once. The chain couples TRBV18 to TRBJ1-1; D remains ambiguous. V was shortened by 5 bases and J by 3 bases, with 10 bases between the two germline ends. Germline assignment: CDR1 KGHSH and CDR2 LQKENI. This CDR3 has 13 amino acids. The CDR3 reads CASSANTDTEAFF. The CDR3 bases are TGTGCCAGCTCAGCGAACACGGACACTGAAGCTTTCTTT.

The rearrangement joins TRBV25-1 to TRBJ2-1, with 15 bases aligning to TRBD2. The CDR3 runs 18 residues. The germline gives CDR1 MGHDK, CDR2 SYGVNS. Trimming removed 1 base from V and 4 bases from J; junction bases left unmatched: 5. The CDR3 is CASSESGLAGGLYNEQFF. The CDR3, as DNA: TGTGCCAGCAGTGAATCGGGACTAGCGGGAGGACTGTACAATGAGCAGTTCTTC. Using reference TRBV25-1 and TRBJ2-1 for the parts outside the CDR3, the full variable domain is EADIYQTPRYLVIGTGKKITLECSQTMGHDKMYWYQQDPGMELHLIHYSYGVNSTEKGDLSSESTVSRIRTEHFPLTLESARPSHTSQYLCASSESGLAGGLYNEQFFGPGTRLTVL.

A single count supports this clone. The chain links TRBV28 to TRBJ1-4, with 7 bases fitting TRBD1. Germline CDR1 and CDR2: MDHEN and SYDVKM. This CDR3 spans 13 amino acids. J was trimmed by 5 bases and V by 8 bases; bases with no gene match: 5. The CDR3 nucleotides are TGTGCCAGCCAGATGGGACAGAATGAAAAACTGTTTTTT. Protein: CASQMGQNEKLFF. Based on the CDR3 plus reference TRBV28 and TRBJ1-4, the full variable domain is DVKVTQSSRYLVKRTGEKVFLECVQDMDHENMFWYRQDPGLGLRLIYFSYDVKMKEKGDIPEGYSVSREKKERFSLILESASTNQTSMYLCASQMGQNEKLFFGSGTQLSVL.

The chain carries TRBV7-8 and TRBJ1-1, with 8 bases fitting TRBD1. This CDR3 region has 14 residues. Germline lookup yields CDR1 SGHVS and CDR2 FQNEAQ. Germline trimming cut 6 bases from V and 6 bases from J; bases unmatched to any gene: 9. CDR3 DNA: TGTGCCAGCAGAAAGTCACAGGGGGACGCTGAAGCTTTCTTT. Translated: CASRKSQGDAEAFF. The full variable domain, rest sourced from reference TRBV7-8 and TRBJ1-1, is GAGVSQSPRYKVAKRGQDVALRCDPISGHVSLFWYQQALGQGPEFLTYFQNEAQLDKSGLPSDRFFAERPEGSVSTLKIQRTQQEDSAVYLCASRKSQGDAEAFFGQGTRLTVV.

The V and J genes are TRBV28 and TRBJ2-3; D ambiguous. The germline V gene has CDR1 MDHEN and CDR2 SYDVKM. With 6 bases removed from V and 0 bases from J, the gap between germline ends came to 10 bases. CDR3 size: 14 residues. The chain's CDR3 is CASSYFPSTDTQYF. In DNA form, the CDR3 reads TGTGCCAGCAGCTATTTCCCTAGCACAGATACGCAGTATTTT.